This TCR beta chain was captured in a study of PD-1 blockade in classical Hodgkin lymphoma. General study results and limits: Newly diagnosed patients were reported to start with lower TCR diversity than healthy donors.

Every patient experienced relapse after autologous stem cell transplantation, and brentuximab vedotin exposure varied. Best overall response was complete response, partial response or progressive disease in these relapsed/refractory classical Hodgkin lymphoma patients. The germline gives CDR1 LNHDA, CDR2 SQIVND (reference sequence). CDR3 length: 19 residues. V dropped 1 base and J dropped 0 bases, with 18 bases sitting between them. For this clone: Its antigen is currently unknown.

Here immunoSEQ multiplex PCR was the method, and the copy in TCRdb shows in-frame clones only, minus some. Of fewer than 90,000 clones listed, about nine tenths are singletons. The source was peripheral blood mononuclear cells (PBMCs), collected at baseline. This TCR was recovered from a human donor with classical Hodgkin lymphoma. The genes are TRBV19 and TRBJ2-2; no firm D call. DNA for the CDR3: TGTGCCAGTAGTATAGGGAGACTCCTCTTCTATTCGAACACCGGGGAGCTGTTTTTT. Translated, it gives CASSIGRLLFYSNTGELFF.